Listed below are T cell receptor beta chains from one sample, sequenced in a study of blood T cell repertoires in COVID-19. Profiled with immunoSEQ multiplex PCR; TCRdb holds only in-frame clones, not every one. This table has some 300,000 clones, over 75% appearing once. Sequences were obtained from PBMCs or T cells enriched from blood (not recorded which). These receptors came from a woman aged 25 to 39 who had recovered from COVID-19. The CDR3 runs from the conserved cysteine through the conserved F or W. D genes are given only for firm matches. Only part of the rows carry a size: once, few, many, or a class if the clone is expanded.

CDR3nt: TGTGCCAGCAGAAGAACCGGGACAGGGGGCCCGGCCTTC; CDR3aa: CASRRTGTGGPAF; j_gene: TRBJ1-2; d_gene: TRBD1; v_gene: TRBV27; abundance: once
CDR3nt: TGTGCCATCAGTGACCCGGCGGGAACGAATGAAAAACTGTTTTTT; CDR3aa: CAISDPAGTNEKLFF; j_gene: TRBJ1-4; d_gene: -; v_gene: TRBV10-3; abundance: -
CDR3nt: TGTGCCAGCAGCTTAAGACTAGCGGGAGAGCGAGATACGCAGTATTTT; CDR3aa: CASSLRLAGERDTQYF; j_gene: TRBJ2-3; d_gene: TRBD2; v_gene: TRBV13; abundance: -
CDR3nt: TGTGCCAGCAGCTTGGGACTAGCGGATGAGCAGTTCTTC; CDR3aa: CASSLGLADEQFF; j_gene: TRBJ2-1; d_gene: TRBD2; v_gene: TRBV11-2; abundance: -
CDR3nt: TGTGCCAGCAGTTACACAACCTCTGGAAACACCATATATTTT; CDR3aa: CASSYTTSGNTIYF; j_gene: TRBJ1-3; d_gene: -; v_gene: TRBV6-2/TRBV6-3; abundance: once
CDR3nt: TGTGCCAGCAGTTTAAAGTATGCTAGGGGCACTGAAGCTTTCTTT; CDR3aa: CASSLKYARGTEAFF; j_gene: TRBJ1-1; d_gene: -; v_gene: TRBV27; abundance: -
CDR3nt: TGTGCCAGCAGCCCGGGACAGGCGCGAAGCTTGTTTAGGGCCCTCCACTTT; CDR3aa: CASSPGQARSLFRALHF; j_gene: TRBJ1-6; d_gene: TRBD1; v_gene: TRBV14; abundance: -
CDR3nt: TGTGCCAGCGGACTAGCGGGGAGCACAGATACGCAGTATTTT; CDR3aa: CASGLAGSTDTQYF; j_gene: TRBJ2-3; d_gene: TRBD2; v_gene: TRBV6-5; abundance: many
CDR3nt: TGTGCCAGCAGCCCGTACTACAACGGGGTTGAGACCCAGTACTTC; CDR3aa: CASSPYYNGVETQYF; j_gene: TRBJ2-5; d_gene: -; v_gene: TRBV7-3; abundance: once
CDR3nt: TGTGCCAGTAGTAACGACGGGACTTTCACAGATACGCAGTATTTT; CDR3aa: CASSNDGTFTDTQYF; j_gene: TRBJ2-3; d_gene: -; v_gene: TRBV19; abundance: -
CDR3nt: TGTGCCAGCGGAGGGACAGGGGGCCTCAGTGGGGGCTACACCTTC; CDR3aa: CASGGTGGLSGGYTF; j_gene: TRBJ1-2; d_gene: TRBD1; v_gene: TRBV2; abundance: few
CDR3nt: TGTGCCAGCAGCGTACAGGGGGCCAGCTACGAGCAGTACTTC; CDR3aa: CASSVQGASYEQYF; j_gene: TRBJ2-7; d_gene: TRBD1; v_gene: TRBV9; abundance: -
CDR3nt: TGTGCCAGCAGACTAGGGGGAAGGGTTAACTATGGCTACACCTTC; CDR3aa: CASRLGGRVNYGYTF; j_gene: TRBJ1-2; d_gene: -; v_gene: TRBV28; abundance: -
CDR3nt: TGTGCCAGCAGCTTAATTAGGGGGACTAGCGGGGTAAAAGAGCAGTTCTTC; CDR3aa: CASSLIRGTSGVKEQFF; j_gene: TRBJ2-1; d_gene: TRBD2; v_gene: TRBV11-3; abundance: once
CDR3nt: TGTGCCAGTAGTATGAGGGGGAGAGCTTTCTTT; CDR3aa: CASSMRGRAFF; j_gene: TRBJ1-1; d_gene: -; v_gene: TRBV19; abundance: -
CDR3nt: TGTGCCACCAGTGATCCCCCGGGGAGCGGGGGCTACAATGAGCAGTTCTTC; CDR3aa: CATSDPPGSGGYNEQFF; j_gene: TRBJ2-1; d_gene: TRBD2; v_gene: TRBV24-1; abundance: -
CDR3nt: TGTGCCAGCAGTTCCCGCCAGGGCTACGGAAACACCATATATTTT; CDR3aa: CASSSRQGYGNTIYF; j_gene: TRBJ1-3; d_gene: -; v_gene: TRBV28; abundance: -
CDR3nt: TGTGCCAGCAGTTTACGGGGTGGGGCTTTCTTT; CDR3aa: CASSLRGGAFF; j_gene: TRBJ1-1; d_gene: -; v_gene: TRBV28; abundance: once
CDR3nt: TGTGCCAGCAGCTTAGAAGGGGGGGAAGAGCTAGTGCAATCCTACAATGAGCAGTTCTTC; CDR3aa: CASSLEGGEELVQSYNEQFF; j_gene: TRBJ2-1; d_gene: -; v_gene: TRBV11-3; abundance: -
CDR3nt: TGTGCCAGCAGCCTAGGAGAAATGAACACTGAAGCTTTCTTT; CDR3aa: CASSLGEMNTEAFF; j_gene: TRBJ1-1; d_gene: -; v_gene: TRBV11-1; abundance: -
CDR3nt: TGTGCCAGCAGCCCTGGTGATTATCCCCGAACAGGGCTAAGCAATCAGCCCCAGCATTTT; CDR3aa: CASSPGDYPRTGLSNQPQHF; j_gene: TRBJ1-5; d_gene: -; v_gene: TRBV5-8; abundance: few
CDR3nt: TGTGCCAGCAGCCTGACTAGCGGGATTTCGAATGAGCAGTTCTTC; CDR3aa: CASSLTSGISNEQFF; j_gene: TRBJ2-1; d_gene: TRBD2; v_gene: TRBV27; abundance: -
CDR3nt: TGTGCCAGCAGTTCGGCGGGGACGGCCGACATGCACTATGGCTACACCTTC; CDR3aa: CASSSAGTADMHYGYTF; j_gene: TRBJ1-2; d_gene: -; v_gene: TRBV27; abundance: -
CDR3nt: TGTGCCAGCTCACCACCGTCGACAGGGTACGGCTACACCTTC; CDR3aa: CASSPPSTGYGYTF; j_gene: TRBJ1-2; d_gene: TRBD1; v_gene: TRBV18; abundance: -
CDR3nt: TGTGCCAGTAGTATCAGCAGGGTGAAGGGTGAAGCTTTCTTT; CDR3aa: CASSISRVKGEAFF; j_gene: TRBJ1-1; d_gene: -; v_gene: TRBV19; abundance: -
CDR3nt: TGTGCCATCAGCCCCTACGGACAGTCGAATTCACCCCTCCACTTT; CDR3aa: CAISPYGQSNSPLHF; j_gene: TRBJ1-6; d_gene: -; v_gene: TRBV10-3; abundance: -
CDR3nt: TGTGCCAGCAGCTGGGCGGGGGAGGAAACTGAAGCTTTCTTT; CDR3aa: CASSWAGEETEAFF; j_gene: TRBJ1-1; d_gene: -; v_gene: TRBV11-2; abundance: -